This T cell receptor (beta chain) was observed in a study of technical replicates of blood from several donors. Some clones are missing from TCRdb's copy, which holds only in-frame ones; the method was immunoSEQ multiplex PCR. The sample holds about 57,000 clones, roughly 95% seen once. V shed 4 bases and J shed 5 bases, with 11 bases lying between them. Looked up from germline, CDR1 is MDHEN and CDR2 is SYDVKM. CDR3 length equals 13 residues. The specimen sequenced was PBMCs. This clonotype was obtained from a human donor in good health. Some clones in this sample may be carry-over from other donors' samples. This chain links TRBV28 with TRBJ1-2; weak D call: TRBD1 (6 bases). CDR3 protein: CASSSQDRYGYTF. DNA for the CDR3: TGTGCCAGCAGTTCCCAGGACAGATATGGCTACACCTTC.